Presented here are 21 T cell receptor beta chains from one specimen sequenced in a study of neoadjuvant anti-PD-1 for oral cavity cancer. Time point reported: after neoadjuvant nivolumab, at surgical resection. TCRdb's copy holds only in-frame clones and misses some; the assay was immunoSEQ multiplex PCR. This sample yields 11,000 to 15,000 clones, of which 71% are seen a single time; about 3% belongs to the top ten. The sample in question was PBMCs, obtained after nivolumab (anti-PD-1) treatment. These receptors originate from a person aged 35-79 years with oral cavity squamous cell carcinoma.

In its sample, this clone was seen a few times. The gene calls are TRBV19 and TRBJ1-1, with D possibly being TRBD1 (5 bases). This CDR3 is 14 amino acids long. The germline V gene encodes CDR1 LNHDA and CDR2 SQIVND (reference sequence). V was trimmed by 3 bases and J by 4 bases, leaving 12 bases between them. DNA of the CDR3: TGTGCCAGTAGTATTAGCCCCCAGGGCACTGAAGCTTTCTTT. It specifies CASSISPQGTEAFF.

V is TRBV5-4 and J is TRBJ1-2; D is unclear. Per germline, CDR1 SGHNT and CDR2 YYREEE (reference sequence). CDR3 length: 13 amino acids. Trimming took off 0 bases at V and 1 base at J, with 4 bases between the two ends. The CDR3 DNA reads as TGTGCCAGCAGCTTGGGGCGTAACTATGGCTACACCTTC. It translates to CASSLGRNYGYTF.

The J gene is TRBJ2-7, the V gene TRBV5-1, with TRBD1 identical over 9 bases. V was pared by 0 bases and J by 5 bases, with 6 bases of the junction left unmatched. CDR3 size: 15 residues. Germline lookup yields CDR1 SGHRS and CDR2 YFSETQ. Here the CDR3 DNA reads TGCGCCAGCAGCTTGGGAGGGACAGGGTCGGACGAGCAGTACTTC. Encoded protein: CASSLGGTGSDEQYF.

This clone was seen more than once but under ten times. The chain joins TRBV6-5 to TRBJ1-2, with 11 bases aligning to TRBD1. This CDR3 is 14 amino acids long. CDR1 and CDR2 (germline): MNHEY, SVGAGI. The V segment lost 5 bases and the J segment 6 bases; nucleotides outside the gene matches: 5. The CDR3 here is CASSADRGRDGYTF. The CDR3 DNA reads TGTGCCAGCAGTGCGGACAGGGGGCGCGATGGCTACACCTTC.

The rearrangement links TRBV6-1 to TRBJ1-1, with a tentative D call TRBD1 (5 bases). The CDR3 is 13 amino acids. Germline V gene sequence: CDR1 MNHNS, CDR2 SASEGT. V was trimmed by 10 bases and J by 6 bases, leaving 18 bases between them. In DNA form, the CDR3 reads TGTGCCACCACGGACAAAAACCTCCCTGAAGCTTTCTTT. It specifies CATTDKNLPEAFF.

This clone was counted once. The rearrangement uses TRBV6-5 and TRBJ2-5; D might be TRBD2 (5 bases). The CDR3 is made up of 15 amino acids. The germline V and J ends were trimmed by 6 bases and 4 bases, with 18 bases remaining between them. CDR1 and CDR2 from the germline V gene are MNHEY and SVGAGI. The CDR3 DNA reads TGTGCCAGCAGGGCCGACGGGATCAGTGGAGAGACCCAGTACTTC. The encoded protein is CASRADGISGETQYF.

The rearrangement joins TRBV30 to TRBJ1-1, with no clear D. The CDR3 sequence is 11 residues long. The V gene lost 0 bases and the J gene lost 5 bases, with 4 bases spanning the gap. CDR1 is GTSNPN and CDR2 is SVGIG in the germline V gene (reference sequence). This chain's CDR3 is CAWSVQTEAFF. The CDR3 DNA is TGTGCCTGGAGTGTTCAGACTGAAGCTTTCTTT.

The chain carries TRBV7-9 and TRBJ2-2; perhaps TRBD2 as D (6 bases). Germline CDR1 is SEHNR and CDR2 is FQNEAQ (reference sequence). CDR3 size: 14 residues. The V end was cut by 3 bases, the J end by 1 base, with 6 bases between. CDR3 DNA sequence: TGTGCCAGCAGCTTTAGCGGGAACACCGGGGAGCTGTTTTTT. Translated, it gives CASSFSGNTGELFF.

This chain connects TRBV7-8 to TRBJ2-1, with 13 positions matching TRBD2. V shed 4 bases, J shed 0 bases, and the junction held 3 bases outside the gene matches. The CDR3 runs to 17 residues. CDR1 and CDR2 (germline): SGHVS, FQNEAQ. The DNA of the CDR3 is TGTGCCAGCAGCTCGAGGACTAGCGGGAGCTCCTACAATGAGCAGTTCTTC. Residues: CASSSRTSGSSYNEQFF.

The J gene is TRBJ1-2, the V gene TRBV28; D may be TRBD1 (6 bases). CDR3 length: 16 amino acids. The V and J ends lost 2 bases and 3 bases respectively, with 16 bases between them. Germline CDR1 reads MDHEN; CDR2 reads SYDVKM. Here the CDR3 reads CASSLGGGALDYGYTF. The CDR3 nucleotides are TGTGCCAGCAGTTTAGGGGGGGGCGCCTTAGACTATGGCTACACCTTC.

This rearrangement joins TRBV29-1 to TRBJ2-1; 8 bases match TRBD2. This CDR3 is 18 amino acids long. V was pared by 3 bases and J by 1 base, with 14 bases of the junction left unmatched. Germline CDR1 SQVTM, CDR2 ANQGSEA. CDR3 in amino acids: CSVETERERFISYNEQFF. The CDR3 DNA follows: TGCAGCGTTGAGACGGAGCGGGAGAGGTTTATTTCCTACAATGAGCAGTTCTTC.

This clone was found a few times. This sequence joins TRBV19 and TRBJ1-2, with D tentatively TRBD1 (6 bases). The length of the CDR3 is 14 residues. Looked up from germline, CDR1 is LNHDA and CDR2 is SQIVND (reference sequence). V was cut by 7 bases and J by 8 bases, with 20 bases left in between. CDR3 loop: CASIPLDSQEGYTF. DNA of the CDR3: TGTGCCAGTATCCCCTTGGACAGCCAAGAGGGCTACACCTTC.

This clone has a single count. The V gene is TRBV6-5, the J gene TRBJ2-2; the D gene is possibly TRBD1 (5 bases). The germline V gene encodes CDR1 MNHEY and CDR2 SVGAGI. The CDR3 is 12 residues long. V was clipped by 10 bases and J by 3 bases, with 9 bases between them. The CDR3 DNA sequence: TGTGCCATCGAGACAGACACCGGGGAGCTGTTTTTT. Translated: CAIETDTGELFF.

This rearrangement joins TRBV6-1 to TRBJ2-7; the match to TRBD1 covers 8 bases. The ends lost 6 bases at V and 2 bases at J; junction bases unmatched: 6. Germline V CDR1 and CDR2: MNHNS, SASEGT. This CDR3 contains 14 residues. The CDR3 loop is CASSRQGPTYEQYF. The CDR3 DNA reads as TGTGCCAGCAGCCGACAGGGGCCAACCTACGAGCAGTACTTC.

This clone was counted a few times. This sequence joins TRBV6-5 and TRBJ2-7; D could derive from TRBD1 or TRBD2 (5 bases each). CDR1 and CDR2 (germline): MNHEY, SVGAGI. V was cut by 7 bases and J by 2 bases, with 18 bases left in between. The CDR3 sequence is 15 residues long. CDR3 DNA sequence: TGTGCCAGCACCCCCCCGGGACGGCACACCTACGAGCAGTACTTC. The encoded protein is CASTPPGRHTYEQYF.

The chain recombines TRBV5-1 with TRBJ1-2, with a tentative D call TRBD1 (5 bases). The CDR3 loop spans 13 amino acids. CDR1 is SGHRS, CDR2 YFSETQ, per germline. V dropped 3 bases and J dropped 3 bases, with 9 bases sitting between them. For the CDR3, the DNA is TGCGCCAGCAGCTGGGGACGGGACTATGGCTACACCTTC. Amino acids: CASSWGRDYGYTF. Drawing the rest from reference TRBV5-1 and TRBJ1-2, the complete variable domain is KAGVTQTPRYLIKTRGQQVTLSCSPISGHRSVSWYQQTPGQGLQFLFEYFSETQRNKGNFPGRFSGRQFSNSRSEMNVSTLELGDSALYLCASSWGRDYGYTFGSGTRLTVV.

V usage is TRBV4-2 and J usage is TRBJ2-5; D possibly corresponds to TRBD2 (7 bases). Trimming left V 0 bases short and J 2 bases short, with 13 bases between. The CDR3 length is 16 residues. Germline CDR1 and CDR2: LGHNA and YNFKEQ. The CDR3 DNA is TGTGCCAGCAGCCAAGAGGGGGCTAGCGGACAAGAGACCCAGTACTTC. Translation gives CASSQEGASGQETQYF.

This clone turned up a few times. The chain is built from TRBV27 and TRBJ2-7; unclear D gene. This CDR3 contains 17 residues. From germline, CDR1 is MNHEY and CDR2 SMNVEV (reference sequence). V lost 5 bases, J lost 3 bases, and 23 bases lay in between. CDR3 sequence (DNA): TGTGCCAGCAGTCCCTGGGGTCCACGAGCCCCAAGCTACGAGCAGTACTTC. It encodes CASSPWGPRAPSYEQYF.

The chain uses TRBV4-1 and TRBJ2-3; TRBD2 matches at 8 bases. The CDR3 is 18 amino acids. Germline V CDR1 and CDR2: MGHRA, YSYEKL. After removal of 1 base from V and 5 bases from J, the junction contained 14 bases not matched to a gene. As DNA, the CDR3 is TGCGCCAGCAGCCAAGGAAGGGAAACGGGAGGGCCCGGAGATACGCAGTATTTT. Its protein is CASSQGRETGGPGDTQYF.

CDR3 DNA: TGTGCCAGCAGCCACGGACCCGGGCCCGGCGGGGCCCAGTACTTC. Residues: CASSHGPGPGGAQYF. This chain links TRBV7-9 with TRBJ2-5; possibly TRBD2 for D (6 bases). Germline loops: CDR1 SEHNR, CDR2 FQNEAQ (reference sequence). This CDR3 contains 15 residues. V was pared by 5 bases and J by 9 bases, with 22 bases between. Looking up the rest from reference TRBV7-9 and TRBJ2-5 gives the full variable domain: DTGVSQNPRHKITKRGQNVTFRCDPISEHNRLYWYRQTLGQGPEFLTYFQNEAQLEKSRLLSDRFSAERPKGSFSTLEIQRTEQGDSAMYLCASSHGPGPGGAQYFGPGTRLLVL.

This chain connects TRBV7-8 to TRBJ2-1; 12 bases agree with TRBD2. The V and J ends lost 6 bases and 4 bases, in that order; junction bases with no gene match: 4. CDR1 and CDR2 from the germline V gene are SGHVS and FQNEAQ. The CDR3 length is 15 residues. CDR3 bases: TGTGCCAGCAGACCTACTAGCGGGAGGTACAATGAGCAGTTCTTC. It codes for CASRPTSGRYNEQFF.